The rows below give T cell receptor beta chains drawn from one sample of a study of blood T cells in healthy people across ages. One entry per CDR3 protein results from TCRdb running MiXCR on the 5' RACE reads. The sample holds about 1.7 million distinct CDR3 sequences; over 25% are singletons and the top ten take 7% to 9%. The sequencing sample was made of blood. Source of these receptors: a woman under 40 in good health. CDR3s include the opening cysteine and the closing phenylalanine or tryptophan. D genes are given only for firm matches. Clone size appears in some rows only: once, few, many, or a class for an expanded clone.

j_gene: TRBJ2-7
v_gene: TRBV12-3/TRBV12-4
d_gene: TRBD2
abundance: many
CDR3nt: TGTGCCAGCAGCTTAAACGGGGGGGAGCAGTACTTC
CDR3aa: CASSLNGGEQYF

j_gene: TRBJ2-1
v_gene: TRBV6-1
d_gene: TRBD2
abundance: few
CDR3nt: TGTGCCAGCAGTCCCTTCTCACAGACTAGCGGGGCTTTCTCCTACAATGAGCAGTTCTTC
CDR3aa: CASSPFSQTSGAFSYNEQFF

j_gene: TRBJ2-1
v_gene: TRBV12-3/TRBV12-4
d_gene: TRBD1
abundance: many
CDR3nt: TGTGCCAGCAGAGGTTCAGGGGGCAGGGATGAGCAGTTCTTC
CDR3aa: CASRGSGGRDEQFF

j_gene: TRBJ1-2
v_gene: TRBV5-6
d_gene: .
abundance: few
CDR3nt: TGTGCCAGCAGGTCGCAGAGGGCAGTCTACACCTTC
CDR3aa: CASRSQRAVYTF

j_gene: TRBJ2-3
v_gene: TRBV6-5
d_gene: TRBD2
abundance: .
CDR3nt: TGTGCCAGCAGTTATGCTAGCGGGGGGGCAGTAGATACGCAGTATTTT
CDR3aa: CASSYASGGAVDTQYF

j_gene: TRBJ2-5
v_gene: TRBV20-1
d_gene: TRBD1
abundance: .
CDR3nt: TGCAGTGCTCCCACGACAGGGGGAGAGACCCAGTACTTC
CDR3aa: CSAPTTGGETQYF

j_gene: TRBJ2-7
v_gene: TRBV20-1
d_gene: TRBD2
abundance: few
CDR3nt: TGCAGTGCCTTAGATAAGCGGGGCGGATGCGAGCAGTACTTC
CDR3aa: CSALDKRGGCEQYF

j_gene: TRBJ1-4
v_gene: TRBV5-1
d_gene: .
abundance: few
CDR3nt: TGCGCCAGCAGCTTGGCCTCCGGGGATGGCATTGGAAAACTGTTTTTT
CDR3aa: CASSLASGDGIGKLFF

j_gene: TRBJ1-6
v_gene: TRBV4-1
d_gene: TRBD1
abundance: .
CDR3nt: TGCGCCAGCAGCCAGACAGGGGGCAGTAATTCACCCCTCCACTTT
CDR3aa: CASSQTGGSNSPLHF

j_gene: TRBJ2-5
v_gene: TRBV5-1
d_gene: TRBD1
abundance: once
CDR3nt: TGCGCCAGCAACGGATCCGGGACAGCGCTCCAAGAGACCCAGTACTTC
CDR3aa: CASNGSGTALQETQYF

j_gene: TRBJ2-7
v_gene: TRBV20-1
d_gene: .
abundance: .
CDR3nt: TGCAGTGCGAGGAACCGGGACCCAAAGAACTACGAGCAGTACTTC
CDR3aa: CSARNRDPKNYEQYF

j_gene: TRBJ2-3
v_gene: TRBV29-1
d_gene: .
abundance: .
CDR3nt: TGCAGCGTGGGCGTCCCTAGCACAGATCCGCAGTATTTT
CDR3aa: CSVGVPSTDPQYF

j_gene: TRBJ2-3
v_gene: TRBV11-3
d_gene: .
abundance: few
CDR3nt: TGTGCCAGCAGCCCCGGGAGTCCTGGAACAGATACGCAGTATTTT
CDR3aa: CASSPGSPGTDTQYF

j_gene: TRBJ2-5
v_gene: TRBV20-1
d_gene: TRBD2
abundance: few
CDR3nt: TGCAGTGCTAGAGCGACTAGCGGGGGGAGAGAAGAGACCCAGTACTTC
CDR3aa: CSARATSGGREETQYF

j_gene: TRBJ2-1
v_gene: TRBV6-2/TRBV6-3
d_gene: .
abundance: .
CDR3nt: TGTGCCAGCAGACAAACTAGCCCCTTCAATGAGCAGTTCTTC
CDR3aa: CASRQTSPFNEQFF

j_gene: TRBJ2-1
v_gene: TRBV5-1
d_gene: .
abundance: many
CDR3nt: TGCGCCAGCACCCGGGACGGGGGAAATGAGCAGTTCTTC
CDR3aa: CASTRDGGNEQFF

j_gene: TRBJ1-5
v_gene: TRBV18
d_gene: .
abundance: .
CDR3nt: TGTGCCAGCTCACCAAGTCGGGAGCAGCCCCAGCATTTT
CDR3aa: CASSPSREQPQHF

j_gene: TRBJ1-2
v_gene: TRBV5-1
d_gene: .
abundance: .
CDR3nt: TGCGCCAGCAGCGTTGGGGAGTCGACCCAAAGCTATGGCTACACCTTC
CDR3aa: CASSVGESTQSYGYTF

j_gene: TRBJ1-1
v_gene: TRBV4-1
d_gene: .
abundance: .
CDR3nt: TGCGCCAGCAGCCGAGGGAGGGACGCTGAAGCTTTCTTT
CDR3aa: CASSRGRDAEAFF

j_gene: TRBJ2-7
v_gene: TRBV27
d_gene: .
abundance: many
CDR3nt: TGTGCCAGCAGTTTATCAGGGCAGACCTTCGCCTACGAGCAGTACTTC
CDR3aa: CASSLSGQTFAYEQYF

j_gene: TRBJ2-7
v_gene: TRBV11-2
d_gene: .
abundance: many
CDR3nt: TGTGCCAGCAGCCGGCTGGGGATAAGTGACGAGCAGTACTTC
CDR3aa: CASSRLGISDEQYF

j_gene: TRBJ2-1
v_gene: TRBV7-9
d_gene: TRBD2
abundance: many
CDR3nt: TGTGCCAGCAGCTTATTTACGGGAGGGCCGGATGAGCAGTTCTTC
CDR3aa: CASSLFTGGPDEQFF

j_gene: TRBJ2-3
v_gene: TRBV7-9
d_gene: TRBD2
abundance: .
CDR3nt: TGTGCCAGCAGCCCGAGGACTAGCACCACAGATACGCAGTATTTT
CDR3aa: CASSPRTSTTDTQYF

j_gene: TRBJ2-7
v_gene: TRBV7-2
d_gene: .
abundance: many
CDR3nt: TGTGCCAGCAGCTTAGAGGGTTGGGGGACCCACGAGCAGTACTTC
CDR3aa: CASSLEGWGTHEQYF

j_gene: TRBJ2-7
v_gene: TRBV27
d_gene: .
abundance: many
CDR3nt: TGTGCCAGCAGTTACGGACAGTTCTCCTACGAGCAGTACTTC
CDR3aa: CASSYGQFSYEQYF

j_gene: TRBJ1-1
v_gene: TRBV10-3
d_gene: TRBD1
abundance: .
CDR3nt: TGTGCCATCAGTGATCCGGGACAGGGAATGCGTCGGGGTACTGAAGCTTTCTTT
CDR3aa: CAISDPGQGMRRGTEAFF

j_gene: TRBJ2-1
v_gene: TRBV7-9
d_gene: .
abundance: .
CDR3nt: TGTGCCAGCAGCCTACCCGGGGAGGGGGCGTTCTTC
CDR3aa: CASSLPGEGAFF